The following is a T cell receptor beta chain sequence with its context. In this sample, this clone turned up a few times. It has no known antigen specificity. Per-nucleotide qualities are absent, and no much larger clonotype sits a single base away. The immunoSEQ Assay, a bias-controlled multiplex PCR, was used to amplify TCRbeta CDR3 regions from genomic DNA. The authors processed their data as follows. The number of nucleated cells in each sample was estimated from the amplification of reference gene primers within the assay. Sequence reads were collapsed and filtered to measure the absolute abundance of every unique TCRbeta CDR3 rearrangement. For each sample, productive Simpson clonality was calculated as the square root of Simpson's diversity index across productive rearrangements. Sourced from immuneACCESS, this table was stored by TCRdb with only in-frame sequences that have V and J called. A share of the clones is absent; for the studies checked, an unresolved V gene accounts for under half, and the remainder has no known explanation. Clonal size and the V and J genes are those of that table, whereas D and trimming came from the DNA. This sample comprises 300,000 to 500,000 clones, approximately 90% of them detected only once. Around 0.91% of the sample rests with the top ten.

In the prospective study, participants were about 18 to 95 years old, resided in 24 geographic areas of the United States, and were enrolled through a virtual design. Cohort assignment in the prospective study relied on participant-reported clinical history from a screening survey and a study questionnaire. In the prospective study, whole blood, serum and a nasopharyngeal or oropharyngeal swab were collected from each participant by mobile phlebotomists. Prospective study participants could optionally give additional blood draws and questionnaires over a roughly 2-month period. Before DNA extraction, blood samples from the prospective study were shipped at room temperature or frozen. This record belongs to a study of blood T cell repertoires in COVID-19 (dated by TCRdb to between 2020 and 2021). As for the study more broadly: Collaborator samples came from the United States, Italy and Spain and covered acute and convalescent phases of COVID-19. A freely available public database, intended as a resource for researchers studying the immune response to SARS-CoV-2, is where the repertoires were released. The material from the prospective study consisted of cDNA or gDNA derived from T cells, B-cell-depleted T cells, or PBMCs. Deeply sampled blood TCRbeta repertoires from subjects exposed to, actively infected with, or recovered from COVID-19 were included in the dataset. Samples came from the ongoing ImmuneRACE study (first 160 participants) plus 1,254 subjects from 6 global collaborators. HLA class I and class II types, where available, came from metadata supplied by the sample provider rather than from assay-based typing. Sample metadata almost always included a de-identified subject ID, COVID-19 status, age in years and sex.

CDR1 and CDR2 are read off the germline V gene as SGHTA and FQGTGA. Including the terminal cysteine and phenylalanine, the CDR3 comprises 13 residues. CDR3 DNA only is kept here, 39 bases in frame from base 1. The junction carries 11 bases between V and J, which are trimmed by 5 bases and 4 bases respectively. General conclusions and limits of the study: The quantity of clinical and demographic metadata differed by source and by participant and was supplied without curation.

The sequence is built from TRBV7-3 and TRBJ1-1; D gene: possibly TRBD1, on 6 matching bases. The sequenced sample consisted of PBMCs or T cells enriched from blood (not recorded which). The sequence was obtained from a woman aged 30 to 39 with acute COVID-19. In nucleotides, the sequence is TGTGCCAGCAGCGTCACCAGGGGCACTGAAGCTTTCTTT. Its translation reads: CASSVTRGTEAFF.